This section outlines one TCR beta chain sequence together with its context. Trimming took 1 base from V and 7 from J, leaving 20 bases between them. CDR1 is MNHEY, CDR2 SMNVEV, per germline (reference sequence). The CDR3 totals 17 residues. These data belong to a study of blood T cell repertoires in COVID-19. Turning to the study itself: Collection of acute and convalescent COVID-19 samples took place in the United States, Italy and Spain. Sources were T cells, B-cell-depleted T cells, or PBMCs; the material itself was cDNA or gDNA.

Recovered status in Cohort 3 required two negative PCRs, clearance, or symptom resolution. The table came from immunoSEQ multiplex PCR; TCRdb's copy has only in-frame clones and leaves some out. The repertoire holds about 250,000 clones, with approximately 84% as singletons. The receptor comes from a man aged 40-49 years who had recovered from COVID-19. The specimen sequenced was PBMCs or T cells enriched from blood (not recorded which). The rearrangement joins TRBV27 to TRBJ2-1; D might be TRBD1 (6 bases). The chain's CDR3 is CASSLYVQGQTTNEQFF. The CDR3 DNA reads as TGTGCCAGCAGTTTATACGTCCAGGGGCAGACTACAAATGAGCAGTTCTTC.